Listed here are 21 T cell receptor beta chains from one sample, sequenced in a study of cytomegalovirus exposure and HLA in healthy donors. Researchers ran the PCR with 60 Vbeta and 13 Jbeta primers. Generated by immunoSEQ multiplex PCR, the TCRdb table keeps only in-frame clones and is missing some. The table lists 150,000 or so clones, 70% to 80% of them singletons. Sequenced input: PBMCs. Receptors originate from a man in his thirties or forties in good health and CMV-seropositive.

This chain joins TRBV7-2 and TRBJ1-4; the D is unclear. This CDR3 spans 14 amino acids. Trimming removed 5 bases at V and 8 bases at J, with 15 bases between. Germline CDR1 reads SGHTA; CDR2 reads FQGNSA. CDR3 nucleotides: TGTGCCAGCAGCCGGTCGGAGGGCAGAGAAAAACTGTTTTTT. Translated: CASSRSEGREKLFF. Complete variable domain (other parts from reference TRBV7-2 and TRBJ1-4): GAGVSQSPSNKVTEKGKDVELRCDPISGHTALYWYRQSLGQGLEFLIYFQGNSAPDKSGLPSDRFSAERTGGSVSTLTIQRTQQEDSAVYLCASSRSEGREKLFFGSGTQLSVL.

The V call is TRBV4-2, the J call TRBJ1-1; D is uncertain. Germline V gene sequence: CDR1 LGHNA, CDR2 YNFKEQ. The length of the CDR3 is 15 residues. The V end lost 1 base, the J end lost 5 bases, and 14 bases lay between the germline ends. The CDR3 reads CASSQVQVSGTEAFF. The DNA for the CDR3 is TGTGCCAGCAGCCAAGTGCAGGTCTCTGGGACTGAAGCTTTCTTT.

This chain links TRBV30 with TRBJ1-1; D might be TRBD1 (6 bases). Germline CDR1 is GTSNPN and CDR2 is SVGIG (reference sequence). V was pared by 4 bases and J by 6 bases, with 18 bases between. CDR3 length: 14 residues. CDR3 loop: CAWTRQALYPEAFF. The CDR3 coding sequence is TGTGCCTGGACTAGACAGGCTTTGTATCCTGAAGCTTTCTTT.

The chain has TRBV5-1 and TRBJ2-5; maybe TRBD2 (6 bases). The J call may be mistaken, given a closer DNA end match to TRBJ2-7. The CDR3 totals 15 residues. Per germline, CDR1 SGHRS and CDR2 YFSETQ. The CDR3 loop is CASSLEIGRGYEQYF. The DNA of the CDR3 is TGCGCCAGCAGCTTGGAGATCGGGAGAGGATACGAGCAGTACTTC.

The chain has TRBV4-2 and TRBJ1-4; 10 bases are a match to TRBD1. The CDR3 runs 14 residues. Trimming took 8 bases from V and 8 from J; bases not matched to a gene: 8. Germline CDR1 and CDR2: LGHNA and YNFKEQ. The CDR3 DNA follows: TGTGCCAGCGGGGGGGGGACAGGGGACGAAAAACTGTTTTTT. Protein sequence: CASGGGTGDEKLFF.

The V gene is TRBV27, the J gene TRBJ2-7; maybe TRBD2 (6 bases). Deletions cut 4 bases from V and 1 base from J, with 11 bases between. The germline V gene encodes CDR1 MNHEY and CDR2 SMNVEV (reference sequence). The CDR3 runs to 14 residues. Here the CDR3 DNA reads TGTGCCAGCAGTTCGGCAGGGAGGTCCTACGAGCAGTACTTC. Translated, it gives CASSSAGRSYEQYF.

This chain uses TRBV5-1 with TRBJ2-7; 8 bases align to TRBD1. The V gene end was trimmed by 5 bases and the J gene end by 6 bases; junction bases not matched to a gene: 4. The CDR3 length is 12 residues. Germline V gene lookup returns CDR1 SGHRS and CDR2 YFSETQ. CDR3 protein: CASRTQGAEQYF. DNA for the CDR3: TGCGCCAGCAGAACTCAGGGGGCCGAGCAGTACTTC.

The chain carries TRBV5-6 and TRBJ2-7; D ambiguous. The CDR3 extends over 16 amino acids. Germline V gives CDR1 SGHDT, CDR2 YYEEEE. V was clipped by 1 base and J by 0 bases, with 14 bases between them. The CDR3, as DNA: TGTGCCAGCAGCTTGCTTTTCCAGGCAAGCTCCTACGAGCAGTACTTC. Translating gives CASSLLFQASSYEQYF.

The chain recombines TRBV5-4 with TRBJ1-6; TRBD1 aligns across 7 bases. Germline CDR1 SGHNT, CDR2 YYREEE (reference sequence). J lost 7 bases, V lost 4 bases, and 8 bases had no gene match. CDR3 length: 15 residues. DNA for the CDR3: TGTGCCAGCAGCACAGGGACAGCCGGCAATTCACCCCTCCACTTT. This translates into CASSTGTAGNSPLHF.

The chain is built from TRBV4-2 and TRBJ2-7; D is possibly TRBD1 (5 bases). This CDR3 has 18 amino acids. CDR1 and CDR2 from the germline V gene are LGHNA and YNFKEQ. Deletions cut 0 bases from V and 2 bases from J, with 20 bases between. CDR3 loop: CASSQDPQDSSLTYEQYF. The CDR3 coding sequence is TGTGCCAGCAGCCAAGATCCGCAAGACAGTTCCCTGACCTACGAGCAGTACTTC.

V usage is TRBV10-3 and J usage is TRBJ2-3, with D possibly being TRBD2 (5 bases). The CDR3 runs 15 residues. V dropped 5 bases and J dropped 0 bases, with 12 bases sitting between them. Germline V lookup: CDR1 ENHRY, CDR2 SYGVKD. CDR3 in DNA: TGTGCCATCAGTTCCCCAGCGGAGAGCACAGATACGCAGTATTTT. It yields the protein CAISSPAESTDTQYF.

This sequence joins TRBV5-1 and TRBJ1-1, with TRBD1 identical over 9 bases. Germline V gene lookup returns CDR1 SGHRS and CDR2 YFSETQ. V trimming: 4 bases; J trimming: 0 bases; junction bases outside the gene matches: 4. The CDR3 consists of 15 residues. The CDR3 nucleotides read TGCGCCAGCAGCCCCTGGGACAGGGTGAACACTGAAGCTTTCTTT. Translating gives CASSPWDRVNTEAFF.

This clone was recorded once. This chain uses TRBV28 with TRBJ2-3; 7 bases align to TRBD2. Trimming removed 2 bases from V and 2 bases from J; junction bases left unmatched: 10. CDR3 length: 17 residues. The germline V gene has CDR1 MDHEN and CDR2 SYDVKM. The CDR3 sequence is CASSLGASGGDTDTQYF. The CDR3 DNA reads TGTGCCAGCAGTTTAGGAGCAAGTGGGGGGGACACAGATACGCAGTATTTT.

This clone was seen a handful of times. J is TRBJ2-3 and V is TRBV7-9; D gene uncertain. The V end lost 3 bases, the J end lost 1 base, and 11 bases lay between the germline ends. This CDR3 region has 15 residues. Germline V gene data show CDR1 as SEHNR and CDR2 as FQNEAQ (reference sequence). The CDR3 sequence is CASSLWARGTDTQYF. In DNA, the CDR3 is TGTGCCAGCAGCTTGTGGGCCAGAGGCACAGATACGCAGTATTTT.

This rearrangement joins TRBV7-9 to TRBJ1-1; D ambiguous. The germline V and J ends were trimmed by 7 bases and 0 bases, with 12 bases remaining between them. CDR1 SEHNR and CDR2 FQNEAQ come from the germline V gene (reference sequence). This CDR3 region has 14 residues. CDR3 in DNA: TGTGCCAGCACCCAGCGGGAGGTGAACACTGAAGCTTTCTTT. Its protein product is CASTQREVNTEAFF.

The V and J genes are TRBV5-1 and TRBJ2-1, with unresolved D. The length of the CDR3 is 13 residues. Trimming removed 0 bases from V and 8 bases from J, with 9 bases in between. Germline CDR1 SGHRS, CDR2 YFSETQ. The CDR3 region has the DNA TGCGCCAGCAGCTTGGCCATAAGCGATGAGCAGTTCTTC. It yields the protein CASSLAISDEQFF.

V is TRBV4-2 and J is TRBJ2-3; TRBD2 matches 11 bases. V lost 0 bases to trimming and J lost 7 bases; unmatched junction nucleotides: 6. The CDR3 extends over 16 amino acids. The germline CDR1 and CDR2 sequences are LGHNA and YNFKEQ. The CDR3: CASSQDLAGGRYTQYF. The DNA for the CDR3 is TGTGCCAGCAGCCAAGATTTAGCGGGAGGGCGGTATACGCAGTATTTT.

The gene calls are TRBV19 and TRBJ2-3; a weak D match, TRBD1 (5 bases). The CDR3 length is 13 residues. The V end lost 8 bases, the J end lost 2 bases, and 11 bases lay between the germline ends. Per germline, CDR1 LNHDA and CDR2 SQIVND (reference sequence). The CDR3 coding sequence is TGTGCCAGTGGCCAGGGCTACACAGATACGCAGTATTTT. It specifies CASGQGYTDTQYF.

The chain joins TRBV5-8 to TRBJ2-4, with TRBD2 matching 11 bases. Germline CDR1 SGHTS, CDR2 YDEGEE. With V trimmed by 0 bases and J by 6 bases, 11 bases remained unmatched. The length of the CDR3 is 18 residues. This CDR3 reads CASSLGAGLAGGRNIQYF. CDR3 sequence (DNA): TGTGCCAGCAGCTTGGGGGCTGGACTAGCGGGTGGAAGAAACATTCAGTACTTC.

The DNA for the CDR3 is TGTGCCAGCAGCCCTCAGGGAAGTGGCACTGAAGCTTTCTTT. The encoded protein is CASSPQGSGTEAFF. The chain carries TRBV9 and TRBJ1-1, with D possibly TRBD1 on 5 matching bases. The CDR3 extends over 14 amino acids. V shed 4 bases and J shed 4 bases, with 14 bases lying between them. In germline, CDR1 is SGDLS, CDR2 YYNGEE.

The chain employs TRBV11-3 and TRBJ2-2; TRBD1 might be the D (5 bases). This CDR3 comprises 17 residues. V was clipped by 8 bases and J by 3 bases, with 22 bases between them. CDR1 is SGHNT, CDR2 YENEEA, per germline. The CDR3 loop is CASHTAGHQAHTGELFF. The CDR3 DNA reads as TGTGCCAGCCACACCGCCGGACACCAGGCACACACCGGGGAGCTGTTTTTT.